The 19 T cell receptor beta chains listed next were all sequenced from one sample in a study of blood T cell repertoires in COVID-19. The method was immunoSEQ multiplex PCR; TCRdb's version includes in-frame clones alone and lacks a portion of them. The table has about 430,000 clones, about 88% seen once. The sample was PBMCs or T cells enriched from blood (not recorded which). These receptors came from a woman between 18 and 29 years old who had been exposed to COVID-19.

The chain joins TRBV6-5 to TRBJ2-7; 7 nucleotides agree with TRBD1. V shed 6 bases, J shed 6 bases, and the junction held 11 bases outside the gene matches. The CDR3 covers 14 residues. The germline CDR1 and CDR2 sequences are MNHEY and SVGAGI. The CDR3 is CASSYGTEGIEQYF. DNA of the CDR3: TGTGCCAGCAGCTATGGGACAGAGGGCATCGAGCAGTACTTC.

The CDR3 DNA sequence: TGTGCCACCCGATACCGAGAAGTTCGGACTAGGTACTTC. This gives the protein CATRYREVRTRYF. The chain recombines TRBV5-8 with TRBJ2-7, with 7 nucleotides matching TRBD2. Germline loops: CDR1 SGHTS, CDR2 YDEGEE. Trimming took 9 bases from V and 12 from J; bases not matched to a gene: 18. The length of the CDR3 is 13 residues. The full variable domain, in which reference TRBV5-8 and TRBJ2-7 provide the parts outside the CDR3, is EAGVTQSPTHLIKTRGQQATLRCSPISGHTSVYWYQQALGLGLQFLLWYDEGEERNRGNFPPRFSGRQFPNYSSELNVNALELEDSALYLCATRYREVRTRYFGPGTRLTVT.

This clone was seen more than once but under ten times. The chain employs TRBV6-2 or TRBV6-3 and TRBJ2-3, with TRBD2 matching 7 bases. With 4 bases clipped from V and 7 bases from J, the junction kept 8 bases outside the gene matches. In germline, CDR1 is MNHEY, CDR2 SVGEGT. This CDR3 has 14 residues. CDR3 in DNA: TGTGCCAGCAGTTTACAGGCGGGGGTAAATACGCAGTATTTT. Residues: CASSLQAGVNTQYF.

This chain connects TRBV28 to TRBJ2-2; D unclear. The CDR3 extends over 14 amino acids. Germline loops: CDR1 MDHEN, CDR2 SYDVKM. Deletions cut 5 bases from V and 3 bases from J, with 10 bases between. CDR3 loop: CASSHSLDTGELFF. The DNA of the CDR3 is TGTGCCAGCAGTCACTCCCTCGACACCGGGGAGCTGTTTTTT.

The chain carries TRBV14 and TRBJ2-1, with a weak D call TRBD1 (6 bases). The V gene's germline CDR1 is SGHDN and CDR2 FVKESK. CDR3 size: 17 residues. Trimming took 3 bases from V and 6 from J, leaving 21 bases between them. CDR3 region: CASSHRTAYGPGNEQFF. The CDR3 DNA is TGTGCCAGCAGCCATCGGACAGCCTACGGGCCGGGCAATGAGCAGTTCTTC.

This chain links TRBV27 with TRBJ2-2; 7 nucleotides match TRBD1. V shed 1 base and J 10 bases; nucleotides not matched to a gene: 3. Germline assignment: CDR1 MNHEY and CDR2 SMNVEV (reference sequence). This CDR3 has 13 amino acids. The CDR3 DNA follows: TGTGCCAGCAGTTTATTCGGACAGGAGGAGCTGTTTTTT. Amino acid sequence: CASSLFGQEELFF.

This sequence joins TRBV7-6 and TRBJ1-4, with 9 bases fitting TRBD1. Trimming at V came to 5 bases and at J to 2 bases, leaving 3 bases not matched to a gene. The CDR3 is 15 residues long. Per germline, CDR1 SGHVS and CDR2 FNYEAQ. The CDR3: CASSGDRGTNEKLFF. DNA for the CDR3: TGTGCCAGCAGCGGAGACAGGGGGACTAATGAAAAACTGTTTTTT.

This clone was picked up a small number of times. The rearrangement links TRBV30 to TRBJ1-6, with 7 bases lining up with TRBD1. This CDR3 has 13 amino acids. V was clipped by 4 bases and J by 10 bases; unmatched bases: 7. Germline V gene data show CDR1 as GTSNPN and CDR2 as SVGIG (reference sequence). CDR3 region: CAWMNRGGSPLHF. The CDR3 DNA reads TGTGCCTGGATGAACAGGGGTGGATCACCCCTCCACTTT.

This chain joins TRBV5-1 and TRBJ1-1; 9 positions agree with TRBD1. The V gene's germline CDR1 is SGHRS and CDR2 YFSETQ. CDR3 length equals 15 residues. Trimming at V came to 3 bases and at J to 1 base, leaving 4 bases not matched to a gene. The CDR3: CASSSTTGGNTEAFF. The CDR3 nucleotides read TGCGCCAGCAGCTCTACGACAGGGGGGAACACTGAAGCTTTCTTT.

The V call is TRBV29-1, the J call TRBJ2-1; tentative D call: TRBD2 (6 bases). Deletions cut 5 bases from V and 11 bases from J, with 10 bases between. Germline-derived CDR1 and CDR2 are SQVTM and ANQGSEA. The CDR3 sequence is 10 residues long. This chain's CDR3 is CSVTGDQQFF. In DNA form, the CDR3 reads TGCAGCGTTACGGGAGATCAGCAGTTCTTC.

The chain joins TRBV28 to TRBJ2-1; 11 bases match TRBD2. The CDR3 consists of 14 residues. V lost 6 bases to trimming and J lost 9 bases; unmatched junction nucleotides: 7. Germline-derived CDR1 and CDR2 are MDHEN and SYDVKM. The CDR3 DNA sequence: TGTGCCAGCAGAGTTAGCGGGGGGGGAGGTGAGCAGTTCTTC. Protein product: CASRVSGGGGEQFF. The full variable domain, in which reference TRBV28 and TRBJ2-1 provide the parts outside the CDR3, is DVKVTQSSRYLVKRTGEKVFLECVQDMDHENMFWYRQDPGLGLRLIYFSYDVKMKEKGDIPEGYSVSREKKERFSLILESASTNQTSMYLCASRVSGGGGEQFFGPGTRLTVL.

About this clone: Within the sample, other DNA sequences also encode this same CDR3. This sequence joins TRBV7-2 and TRBJ2-2; 10 bases align to TRBD2. The V gene end was trimmed by 2 bases and the J gene end by 2 bases; junction bases not matched to a gene: 2. CDR1 is SGHTA and CDR2 is FQGNSA in the germline V gene. The CDR3 has 16 amino acids. CDR3 region: CASSLLAGGNTGELFF. CDR3 nucleotide sequence: TGTGCCAGCAGCTTATTAGCGGGGGGCAACACCGGGGAGCTGTTTTTT.

The chain recombines TRBV7-9 with TRBJ1-5; D is uncertain. From germline, CDR1 is SEHNR and CDR2 FQNEAQ (reference sequence). V gave up 1 base and J gave up 3 bases, with 4 bases separating them. This CDR3 is 13 amino acids long. The CDR3 loop is CASSLGPNQPQHF. DNA of the CDR3: TGTGCCAGCAGCTTAGGGCCCAATCAGCCCCAGCATTTT.

The chain joins TRBV2 to TRBJ2-7, with 9 bases lining up with TRBD1. This CDR3 has 14 amino acids. After removal of 4 bases from V and 8 bases from J, the junction contained 9 bases not matched to a gene. Germline assignment: CDR1 SNHLY and CDR2 FYNNEI. Written as DNA, the CDR3 is TGTGCCAGCAGTGTTCCGGGACAGGGTAAAAAGCAGTACTTC. This encodes CASSVPGQGKKQYF.

This chain uses TRBV9 with TRBJ2-7; the D is unclear. This CDR3 has 15 amino acids. Trimming removed 0 bases at V and 4 bases at J, with 14 bases between. Germline V gene data show CDR1 as SGDLS and CDR2 as YYNGEE. The DNA for the CDR3 is TGTGCCAGCAGCGTAGGATCGCAGGCCGAGTACGAGCAGTACTTC. Translating it yields CASSVGSQAEYEQYF.

This chain uses TRBV7-2 with TRBJ2-3; 9 bases fit TRBD2. Germline trimming cut 2 bases from V and 2 bases from J; bases unmatched to any gene: 5. The CDR3 length is 16 residues. The germline V gene has CDR1 SGHTA and CDR2 FQGNSA. The CDR3 nucleotides read TGTGCCAGCAGCTTATCCGGCGGGAGGGCCACAGATACGCAGTATTTT. It codes for CASSLSGGRATDTQYF.

V and J are TRBV6-5 and TRBJ2-7; 7 nucleotides align to TRBD2. The germline V gene encodes CDR1 MNHEY and CDR2 SVGAGI. The CDR3 has 15 residues. Losses at the gene ends were 4 bases for V and 0 bases for J; bases not matched to a gene: 6. CDR3 nucleotides: TGTGCCAGCAGTTTGGGACTACCCCCCTCCTACGAGCAGTACTTC. This encodes CASSLGLPPSYEQYF.

The DNA for the CDR3 is TGTGCCAGCAGCCTAGGAGGCGAAAAACTGTTTTTT. Translation gives CASSLGGEKLFF. This sequence joins TRBV9 and TRBJ1-4; D gene uncertain. V lost 4 bases and J lost 8, with 9 bases in between. CDR1 is SGDLS and CDR2 is YYNGEE in the germline V gene. This CDR3 is built from 12 residues. The whole variable domain, filled in from reference TRBV9 and TRBJ1-4, reads DSGVTQTPKHLITATGQRVTLRCSPRSGDLSVYWYQQSLDQGLQFLIQYYNGEERAKGNILERFSAQQFPDLHSELNLSSLELGDSALYFCASSLGGEKLFFGSGTQLSVL.

The chain carries TRBV7-9 and TRBJ1-1; D is unclear. Germline CDR1 and CDR2: SEHNR and FQNEAQ (reference sequence). The V and J ends lost 6 bases and 8 bases respectively, with 16 bases between them. The CDR3 has 13 residues. In nucleotides, the CDR3 is TGTGCCAGCAGACCAGACTCCGGGAGGGAAGCTTTCTTT. Translating it yields CASRPDSGREAFF.